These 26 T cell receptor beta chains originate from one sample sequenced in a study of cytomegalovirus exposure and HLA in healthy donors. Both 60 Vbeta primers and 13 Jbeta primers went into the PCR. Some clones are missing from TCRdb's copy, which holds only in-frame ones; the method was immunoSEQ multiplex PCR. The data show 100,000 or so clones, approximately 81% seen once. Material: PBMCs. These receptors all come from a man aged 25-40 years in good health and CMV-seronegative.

CDR3 sequence reads: CASSPSPGSSYEQYF. CDR3 nucleotide sequence: TGCGCCAGCAGCCCCAGCCCGGGTTCGTCCTACGAGCAGTACTTC. The genes are TRBV4-1 and TRBJ2-7; no clear D gene. V dropped 4 bases and J dropped 1 base, with 14 bases sitting between them. CDR1 and CDR2 from the germline V gene are MGHRA and YSYEKL. The CDR3 totals 15 residues.

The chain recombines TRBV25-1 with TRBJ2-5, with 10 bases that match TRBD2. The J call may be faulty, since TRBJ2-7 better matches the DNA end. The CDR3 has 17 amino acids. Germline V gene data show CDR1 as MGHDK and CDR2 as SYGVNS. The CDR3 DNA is TGTGCCAGCAGTGAGCCGGAGGGACTAGCGCGCTCCTACGAGCAGTACTTC. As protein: CASSEPEGLARSYEQYF.

DNA of the CDR3: TGTGCCAGCAGCCCCCGACAGGGCTTCTTCTCTGGGGCCAACGTCCTGACTTTC. It codes for CASSPRQGFFSGANVLTF. The J gene is TRBJ2-6, the V gene TRBV5-6; TRBD1 agrees at 7 bases. The CDR3 runs to 18 residues. Germline assignment: CDR1 SGHDT and CDR2 YYEEEE. After removal of 4 bases from V and 0 bases from J, the junction contained 10 bases not matched to a gene.

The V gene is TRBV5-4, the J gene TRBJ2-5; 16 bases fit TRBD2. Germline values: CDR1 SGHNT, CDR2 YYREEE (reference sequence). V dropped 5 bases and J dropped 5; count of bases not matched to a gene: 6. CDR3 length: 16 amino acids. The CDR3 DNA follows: TGTGCCAGCAGGCCCGGGACTAGCGGGAGGGCGGAGACCCAGTACTTC. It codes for CASRPGTSGRAETQYF.

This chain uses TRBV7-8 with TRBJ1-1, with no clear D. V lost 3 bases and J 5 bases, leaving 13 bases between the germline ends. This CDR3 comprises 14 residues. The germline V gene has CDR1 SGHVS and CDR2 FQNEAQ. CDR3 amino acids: CASSFLSRRTEAFF. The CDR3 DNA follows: TGTGCCAGCAGCTTCCTTTCGCGTCGGACTGAAGCTTTCTTT.

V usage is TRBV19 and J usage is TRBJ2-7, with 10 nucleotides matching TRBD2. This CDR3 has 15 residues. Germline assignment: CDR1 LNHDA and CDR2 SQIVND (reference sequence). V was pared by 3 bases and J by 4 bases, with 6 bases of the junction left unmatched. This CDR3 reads CASSITTSGFYEQYF. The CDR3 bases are TGTGCCAGTAGTATTACGACTAGCGGGTTTTACGAGCAGTACTTC.

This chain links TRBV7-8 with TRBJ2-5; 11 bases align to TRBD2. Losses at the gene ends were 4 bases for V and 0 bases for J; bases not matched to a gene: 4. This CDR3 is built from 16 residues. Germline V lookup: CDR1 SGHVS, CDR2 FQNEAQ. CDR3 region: CASSSIAGGNQETQYF. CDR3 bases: TGTGCCAGCAGCTCAATAGCGGGGGGGAACCAAGAGACCCAGTACTTC.

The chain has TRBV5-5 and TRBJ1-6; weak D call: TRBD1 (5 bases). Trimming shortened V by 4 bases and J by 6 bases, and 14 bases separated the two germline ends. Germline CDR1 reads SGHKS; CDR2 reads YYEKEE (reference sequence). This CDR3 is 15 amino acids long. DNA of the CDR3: TGTGCCAGCAGCAACCCCTGGGGACTTAATTCACCCCTCCACTTT. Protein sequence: CASSNPWGLNSPLHF. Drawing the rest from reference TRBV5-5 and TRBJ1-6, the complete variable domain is DAGVTQSPTHLIKTRGQQVTLRCSPISGHKSVSWYQQVLGQGPQFIFQYYEKEERGRGNFPDRFSARQFPNYSSELNVNALLLGDSALYLCASSNPWGLNSPLHFGNGTRLTVT.

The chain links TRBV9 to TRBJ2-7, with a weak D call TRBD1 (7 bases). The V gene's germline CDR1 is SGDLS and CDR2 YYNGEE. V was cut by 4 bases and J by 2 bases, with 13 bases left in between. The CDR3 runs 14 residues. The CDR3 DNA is TGTGCCAGCAGCCCCTCAGGGGGGACCTACGAGCAGTACTTC. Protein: CASSPSGGTYEQYF.

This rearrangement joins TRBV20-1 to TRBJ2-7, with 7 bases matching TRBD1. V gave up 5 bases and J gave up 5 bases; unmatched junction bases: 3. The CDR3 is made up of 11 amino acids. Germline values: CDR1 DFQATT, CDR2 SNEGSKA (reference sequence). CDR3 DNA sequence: TGCAGTGCTCGACAGGGTCACGAGCAGTACTTC. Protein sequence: CSARQGHEQYF.

In DNA form, the CDR3 reads TGCAGTGCTAGTCTTGAGACCCAGTACTTC. Its protein product is CSASLETQYF. This sequence joins TRBV20-1 and TRBJ2-5; D not resolved. Germline CDR1 and CDR2: DFQATT and SNEGSKA (reference sequence). The CDR3 sequence is 10 residues long. Trimming stripped 3 bases from V and 5 bases from J, with 4 bases between.

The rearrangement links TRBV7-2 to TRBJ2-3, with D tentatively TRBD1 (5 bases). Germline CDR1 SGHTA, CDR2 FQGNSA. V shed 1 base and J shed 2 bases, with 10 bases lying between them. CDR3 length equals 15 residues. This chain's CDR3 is CASSLDPGLTDTQYF. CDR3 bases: TGTGCCAGCAGCTTAGATCCAGGGCTCACAGATACGCAGTATTTT. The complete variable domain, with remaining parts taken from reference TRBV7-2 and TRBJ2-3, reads GAGVSQSPSNKVTEKGKDVELRCDPISGHTALYWYRQSLGQGLEFLIYFQGNSAPDKSGLPSDRFSAERTGGSVSTLTIQRTQQEDSAVYLCASSLDPGLTDTQYFGPGTRLTVL.

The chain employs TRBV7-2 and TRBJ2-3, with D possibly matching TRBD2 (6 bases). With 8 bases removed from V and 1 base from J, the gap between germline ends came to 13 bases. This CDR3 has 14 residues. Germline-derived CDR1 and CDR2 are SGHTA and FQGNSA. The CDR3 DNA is TGTGCCAGCTACCGGAGGGGCGGCACAGATACGCAGTATTTT. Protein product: CASYRRGGTDTQYF.

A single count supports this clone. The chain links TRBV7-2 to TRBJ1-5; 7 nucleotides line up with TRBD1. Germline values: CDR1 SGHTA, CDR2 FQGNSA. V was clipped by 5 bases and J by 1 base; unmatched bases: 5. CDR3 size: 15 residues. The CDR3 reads CASSLPGGSNQPQHF. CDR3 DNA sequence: TGTGCCAGCAGCCTCCCAGGGGGAAGCAATCAGCCCCAGCATTTT.

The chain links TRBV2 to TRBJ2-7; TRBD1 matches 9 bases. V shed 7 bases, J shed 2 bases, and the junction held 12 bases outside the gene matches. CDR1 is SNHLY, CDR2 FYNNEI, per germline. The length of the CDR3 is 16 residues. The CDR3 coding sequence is TGTGCCAGCAAAATTACTTTAAGGGACAGGGCCTACGAGCAGTACTTC. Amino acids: CASKITLRDRAYEQYF.

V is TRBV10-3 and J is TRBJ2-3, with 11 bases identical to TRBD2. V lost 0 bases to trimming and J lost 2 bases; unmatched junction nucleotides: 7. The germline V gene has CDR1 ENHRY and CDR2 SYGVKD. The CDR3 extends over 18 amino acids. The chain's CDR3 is CAISESLRLAGPTDTQYF. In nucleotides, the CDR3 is TGTGCCATCAGTGAGTCGCTCCGACTAGCGGGGCCCACAGATACGCAGTATTTT.

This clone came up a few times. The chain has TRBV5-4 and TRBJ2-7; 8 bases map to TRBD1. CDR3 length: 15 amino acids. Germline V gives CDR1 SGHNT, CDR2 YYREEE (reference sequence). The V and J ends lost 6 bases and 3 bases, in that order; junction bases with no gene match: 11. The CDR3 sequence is CASTMAGQGNYEQYF. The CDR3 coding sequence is TGTGCCAGCACGATGGCCGGACAGGGTAACTACGAGCAGTACTTC.

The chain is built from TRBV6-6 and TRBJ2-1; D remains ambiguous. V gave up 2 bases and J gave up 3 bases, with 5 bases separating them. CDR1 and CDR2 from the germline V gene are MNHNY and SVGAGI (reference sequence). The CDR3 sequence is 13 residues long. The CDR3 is CASSYTNYNEQFF. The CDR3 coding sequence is TGTGCCAGCAGTTACACTAACTACAATGAGCAGTTCTTC.

As DNA, the CDR3 is TGTGCCAGCAGGGGACAGGAGCTTATCCCCGGGGAGCTGTTTTTT. As protein: CASRGQELIPGELFF. This chain connects TRBV6-5 to TRBJ2-2; 8 bases align to TRBD1. Germline lookup yields CDR1 MNHEY and CDR2 SVGAGI. The CDR3 runs 15 residues. J lost 6 bases, V lost 6 bases, and 9 bases had no gene match.

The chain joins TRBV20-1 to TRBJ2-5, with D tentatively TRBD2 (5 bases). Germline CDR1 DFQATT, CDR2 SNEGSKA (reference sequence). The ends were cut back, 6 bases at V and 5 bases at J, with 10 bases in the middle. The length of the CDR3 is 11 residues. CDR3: CSARDGETQYF. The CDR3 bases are TGCAGTGCGAGGGATGGCGAGACCCAGTACTTC.

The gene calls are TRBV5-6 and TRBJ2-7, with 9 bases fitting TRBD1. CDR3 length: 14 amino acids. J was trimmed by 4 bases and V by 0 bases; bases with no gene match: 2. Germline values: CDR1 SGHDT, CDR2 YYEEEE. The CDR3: CASSLADRGYEQYF. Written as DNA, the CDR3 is TGTGCCAGCAGCTTGGCGGACAGGGGTTACGAGCAGTACTTC.

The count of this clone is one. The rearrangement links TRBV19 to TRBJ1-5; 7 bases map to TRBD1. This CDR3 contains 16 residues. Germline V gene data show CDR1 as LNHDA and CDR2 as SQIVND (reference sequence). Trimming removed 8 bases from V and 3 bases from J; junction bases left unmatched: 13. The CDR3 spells CASGPGQRTPNQPQHF. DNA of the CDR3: TGTGCCAGTGGCCCGGGACAGCGGACCCCCAATCAGCCCCAGCATTTT.

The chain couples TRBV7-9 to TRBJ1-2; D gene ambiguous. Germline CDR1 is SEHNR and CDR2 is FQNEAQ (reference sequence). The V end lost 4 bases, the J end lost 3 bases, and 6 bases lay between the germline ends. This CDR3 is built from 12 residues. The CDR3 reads CASSSADYGYTF. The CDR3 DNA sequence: TGTGCCAGCAGCTCAGCCGACTATGGCTACACCTTC.

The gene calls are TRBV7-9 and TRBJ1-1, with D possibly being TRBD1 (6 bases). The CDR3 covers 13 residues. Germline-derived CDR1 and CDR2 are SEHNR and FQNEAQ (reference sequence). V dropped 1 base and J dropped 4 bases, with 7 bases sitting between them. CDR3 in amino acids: CASSLEGGTEAFF. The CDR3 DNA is TGTGCCAGCAGCTTAGAAGGGGGCACTGAAGCTTTCTTT. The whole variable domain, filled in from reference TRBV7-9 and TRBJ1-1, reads DTGVSQNPRHKITKRGQNVTFRCDPISEHNRLYWYRQTLGQGPEFLTYFQNEAQLEKSRLLSDRFSAERPKGSFSTLEIQRTEQGDSAMYLCASSLEGGTEAFFGQGTRLTVV.

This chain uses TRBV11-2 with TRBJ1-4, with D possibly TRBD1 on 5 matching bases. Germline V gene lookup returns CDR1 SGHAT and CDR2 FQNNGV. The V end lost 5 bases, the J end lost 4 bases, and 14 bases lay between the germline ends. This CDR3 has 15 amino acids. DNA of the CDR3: TGTGCCAGCAGCCTCGTAACGGGGGGTAATGAAAAACTGTTTTTT. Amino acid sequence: CASSLVTGGNEKLFF.

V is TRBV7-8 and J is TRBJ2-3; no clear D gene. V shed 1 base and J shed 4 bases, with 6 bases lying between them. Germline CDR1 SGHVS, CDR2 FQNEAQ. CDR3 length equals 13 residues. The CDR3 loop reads CASSLVTADTQYF. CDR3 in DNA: TGTGCCAGCAGCTTAGTCACAGCAGATACGCAGTATTTT.